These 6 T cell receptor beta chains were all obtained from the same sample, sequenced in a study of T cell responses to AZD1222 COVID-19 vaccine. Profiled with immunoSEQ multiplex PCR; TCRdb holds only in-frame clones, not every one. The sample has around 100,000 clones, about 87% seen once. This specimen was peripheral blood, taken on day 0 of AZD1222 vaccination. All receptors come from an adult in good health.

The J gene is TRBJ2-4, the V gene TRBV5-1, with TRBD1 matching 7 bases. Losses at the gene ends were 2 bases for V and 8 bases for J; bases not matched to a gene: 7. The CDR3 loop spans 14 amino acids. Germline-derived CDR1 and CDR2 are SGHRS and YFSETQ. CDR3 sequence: CASSLQGWVDIQYF. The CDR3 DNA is TGCGCCAGCAGCTTACAGGGGTGGGTAGACATTCAGTACTTC.

Written as DNA, the CDR3 is TGTGCCAGCAGTTACACTAGCGGGGGAAGCTCCTACAATGAGCAGTTCTTC. It codes for CASSYTSGGSSYNEQFF. This chain joins TRBV6-2 or TRBV6-3 and TRBJ2-1, with 11 bases identical to TRBD2. CDR3 length equals 17 residues. Trimming took 2 bases from V and 0 from J; bases not matched to a gene: 3. Per the germline V gene, CDR1 is MNHEY and CDR2 is SVGEGT.

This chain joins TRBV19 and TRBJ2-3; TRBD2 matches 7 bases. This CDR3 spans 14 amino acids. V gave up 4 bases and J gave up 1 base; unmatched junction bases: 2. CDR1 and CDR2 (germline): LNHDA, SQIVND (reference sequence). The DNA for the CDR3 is TGTGCCAGTAGTACGAGCGGGGGCACAGATACGCAGTATTTT. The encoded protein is CASSTSGGTDTQYF. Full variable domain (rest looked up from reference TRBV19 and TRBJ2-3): DGGITQSPKYLFRKEGQNVTLSCEQNLNHDAMYWYRQDPGQGLRLIYYSQIVNDFQKGDIAEGYSVSREKKESFPLTVTSAQKNPTAFYLCASSTSGGTDTQYFGPGTRLTVL.

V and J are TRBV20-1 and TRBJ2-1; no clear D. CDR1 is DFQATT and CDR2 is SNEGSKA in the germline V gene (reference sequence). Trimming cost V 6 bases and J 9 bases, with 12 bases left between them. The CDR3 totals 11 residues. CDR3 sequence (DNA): TGCAGTGCCAGCCCTCAAGTTGAGCAGTTCTTC. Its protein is CSASPQVEQFF.

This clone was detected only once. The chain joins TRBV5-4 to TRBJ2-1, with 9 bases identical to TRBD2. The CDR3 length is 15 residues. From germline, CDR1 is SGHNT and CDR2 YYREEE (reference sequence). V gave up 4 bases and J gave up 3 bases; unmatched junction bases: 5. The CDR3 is CASSGVAGVYNEQFF. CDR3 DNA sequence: TGTGCCAGCAGCGGCGTAGCGGGAGTCTACAATGAGCAGTTCTTC.

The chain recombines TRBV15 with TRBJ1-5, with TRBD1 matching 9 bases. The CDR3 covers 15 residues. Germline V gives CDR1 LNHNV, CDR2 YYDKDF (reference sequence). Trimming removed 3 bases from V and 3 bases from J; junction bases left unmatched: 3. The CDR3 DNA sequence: TGTGCCACCAGCAGGGACAGGGGAGTCAATCAGCCCCAGCATTTT. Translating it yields CATSRDRGVNQPQHF.